This entry lists 23 T cell receptor beta chains sequenced from one sample in a study of blood T cell repertoires in COVID-19. Measured with immunoSEQ multiplex PCR; TCRdb has only the in-frame clones, and not every one. The repertoire holds 150,000 to 200,000 clones, with over 85% as singletons. Sequencing input: peripheral blood. All receptors derive from a woman aged 55-69 years with COVID-19, enrolled during active disease.

This clone showed up just a few times. The chain has TRBV3-1 (or the pseudogene TRBV3-2) and TRBJ2-1, with a weak D call TRBD2 (7 bases). V lost 10 bases to trimming and J lost 7 bases, with 20 bases between them. The germline V gene encodes CDR1 LGHDT and CDR2 YNNKEL (reference sequence). The CDR3 has 14 residues. This CDR3 is CATTSAGALNEQFF. CDR3 nucleotides: TGTGCCACCACCTCGGCGGGGGCCTTGAATGAGCAGTTCTTC.

The CDR3, as DNA: TGTGCCAGCAGTCTAACAGGGGTCACTGAAGCTTTCTTT. Encoded protein: CASSLTGVTEAFF. The chain carries TRBV7-2 and TRBJ1-1; 7 nucleotides agree with TRBD1. The CDR3 runs to 13 residues. Germline V gene sequence: CDR1 SGHTA, CDR2 FQGNSA. V shed 6 bases and J 4 bases; nucleotides not matched to a gene: 5. Using reference TRBV7-2 and TRBJ1-1 for the parts outside the CDR3, the full variable domain is GAGVSQSPSNKVTEKGKDVELRCDPISGHTALYWYRQSLGQGLEFLIYFQGNSAPDKSGLPSDRFSAERTGGSVSTLTIQRTQQEDSAVYLCASSLTGVTEAFFGQGTRLTVV.

In the case of this clone: At one end, the junction sequence differs from germline, possibly due to a read error. The V and J genes are TRBV19 and TRBJ1-5; the match to TRBD1 covers 9 bases. From germline, CDR1 is LNHDA and CDR2 SQIVND (reference sequence). There are 13 residues in the CDR3. The CDR3 bases are TGTGCCAGCAGTACAGGGGGCTCTCAGCCCCAGCATTTT. This encodes CASSTGGSQPQHF.

The V gene is TRBV19, the J gene TRBJ1-5, with 8 bases aligning to TRBD1. The germline gives CDR1 LNHDA, CDR2 SQIVND (reference sequence). The CDR3 totals 17 residues. The V segment lost 5 bases and the J segment 0 bases; nucleotides outside the gene matches: 9. The CDR3 nucleotides are TGTGCCAGTAGTTTGATAGACAGGGGTAATAGCAATCAGCCCCAGCATTTT. This gives the protein CASSLIDRGNSNQPQHF.

The chain uses TRBV19 and TRBJ1-3, with TRBD1 matching over 7 bases. This CDR3 is 17 amino acids long. Germline V gene sequence: CDR1 LNHDA, CDR2 SQIVND (reference sequence). Trimming removed 3 bases from V and 0 bases from J; junction bases left unmatched: 8. Here the CDR3 DNA reads TGTGCCAGTAGTATTCGCGTCAACAGGGGCTCTGGAAACACCATATATTTT. Encoded protein: CASSIRVNRGSGNTIYF.

The rearrangement joins TRBV19 to TRBJ1-1, with no clear D. V lost 0 bases, J lost 1 base, and 6 bases lay in between. The germline CDR1 and CDR2 sequences are LNHDA and SQIVND (reference sequence). The CDR3 is 14 residues long. DNA of the CDR3: TGTGCCAGTAGTATAGATGGCCCGAACACTGAAGCTTTCTTT. It yields the protein CASSIDGPNTEAFF.

This clone is medium-sized (0.01 to 0.1%) within its sample. The chain carries TRBV7-9 and TRBJ1-1; D may be TRBD1 (6 bases). The CDR3 covers 14 residues. V dropped 5 bases and J dropped 8 bases, with 18 bases sitting between them. CDR1 SEHNR and CDR2 FQNEAQ come from the germline V gene (reference sequence). Here the CDR3 DNA reads TGTGCCAGCAGCCTGACCACAGGGATTGAGGAAGCTTTCTTT. Translated, it gives CASSLTTGIEEAFF. Looking up the rest from reference TRBV7-9 and TRBJ1-1 gives the full variable domain: DTGVSQNPRHKITKRGQNVTFRCDPISEHNRLYWYRQTLGQGPEFLTYFQNEAQLEKSRLLSDRFSAERPKGSFSTLEIQRTEQGDSAMYLCASSLTTGIEEAFFGQGTRLTVV.

The chain joins TRBV6-5 to TRBJ1-1; D is undetermined. The CDR3 consists of 15 residues. Trimming stripped 2 bases from V and 5 bases from J, with 15 bases between. In germline, CDR1 is MNHEY, CDR2 SVGAGI. The CDR3 reads CASSYDRVRGTEAFF. The CDR3 DNA reads TGTGCCAGCAGTTACGATCGGGTAAGAGGAACTGAAGCTTTCTTT.

This clone was detected only once. The V gene is TRBV18, the J gene TRBJ1-2, with 8 bases lining up with TRBD1. V lost 6 bases, J lost 3 bases, and 9 bases stayed unmatched. The CDR3 extends over 15 amino acids. Per germline, CDR1 KGHSH and CDR2 LQKENI. The chain's CDR3 is CASSLRGQVDYGYTF. CDR3 bases: TGTGCCAGCTCGCTTAGGGGACAGGTGGACTATGGCTACACCTTC. The variable domain in full, with the rest retrieved from reference TRBV18 and TRBJ1-2, is NAGVMQNPRHLVRRRGQEARLRCSPMKGHSHVYWYRQLPEEGLKFMVYLQKENIIDESGMPKERFSAEFPKEGPSILRIQQVVRGDSAAYFCASSLRGQVDYGYTFGSGTRLTVV.

This rearrangement joins TRBV5-1 to TRBJ2-7; 8 nucleotides line up with TRBD2. The CDR3 runs 18 residues. J was trimmed by 0 bases and V by 4 bases; bases with no gene match: 15. The germline V gene has CDR1 SGHRS and CDR2 YFSETQ. The CDR3 DNA follows: TGCGCCAGCAGCCAAAGAGCGGGGGCCCTTCCCAGCTCCTACGAGCAGTACTTC. As protein: CASSQRAGALPSSYEQYF.

V gene TRBV5-1 combines with J gene TRBJ2-1; possible D gene TRBD2, 5 bases. Germline values: CDR1 SGHRS, CDR2 YFSETQ. The ends were cut back, 2 bases at V and 7 bases at J, with 13 bases in the middle. The CDR3 contains 14 residues. CDR3 DNA sequence: TGCGCCAGCAGCTTCTCCGGGGAAGGGAATGAGCAGTTCTTC. It encodes CASSFSGEGNEQFF. Full variable domain (remainder filled in from reference TRBV5-1 and TRBJ2-1): KAGVTQTPRYLIKTRGQQVTLSCSPISGHRSVSWYQQTPGQGLQFLFEYFSETQRNKGNFPGRFSGRQFSNSRSEMNVSTLELGDSALYLCASSFSGEGNEQFFGPGTRLTVL.

The V call is TRBV5-1, the J call TRBJ1-1; D perhaps matches TRBD1 (6 bases). Trimming cost V 5 bases and J 1 base, with 12 bases left between them. Germline CDR1 reads SGHRS; CDR2 reads YFSETQ. The CDR3 has 14 amino acids. The CDR3 DNA sequence: TGCGCCAGCAGTTTTTCGACAGGGAACACTGAAGCTTTCTTT. This codes for CASSFSTGNTEAFF.

V is TRBV15 and J is TRBJ1-2, with D perhaps TRBD1 (6 bases). The CDR3 is made up of 14 amino acids. The ends were cut back, 5 bases at V and 4 bases at J, with 14 bases in the middle. Germline CDR1 is LNHNV and CDR2 is YYDKDF (reference sequence). For the CDR3, the DNA is TGTGCCACCAGCCGATCCGGACAGCCCTATGGCTACACCTTC. As protein: CATSRSGQPYGYTF.

The V call is TRBV19, the J call TRBJ1-2, with 10 bases matching TRBD1. From germline, CDR1 is LNHDA and CDR2 SQIVND (reference sequence). The CDR3 runs 14 residues. Losses at the gene ends were 6 bases for V and 5 bases for J; bases not matched to a gene: 6. In DNA form, the CDR3 reads TGTGCCAGTAGGACGGGACAGGGGAGTTATGGCTACACCTTC. This encodes CASRTGQGSYGYTF.

The chain recombines TRBV6-2 or TRBV6-3 with TRBJ2-1; no clear D gene. The CDR3 has 12 residues. Germline CDR1 MNHEY, CDR2 SVGEGT. Between the trimmed V and J ends, which lost 4 bases and 9 bases, there was a span of 10 bases. In nucleotides, the CDR3 is TGTGCCAGCAGTTGGCTGGCCAGTGAGCAGTTCTTC. Protein product: CASSWLASEQFF.

The CDR3 bases are TGTGCCAGTAGTACCTCTGCGAGCACTGAAGCTTTCTTT. It translates to CASSTSASTEAFF. V is TRBV19 and J is TRBJ1-1, with D unclear. The CDR3 has 13 amino acids. The V end was cut by 4 bases, the J end by 4 bases, with 10 bases between. Germline V CDR1 and CDR2: LNHDA, SQIVND (reference sequence).

The V gene is TRBV4-1, the J gene TRBJ1-2; TRBD1 aligns across 11 bases. CDR3 length: 15 amino acids. The germline V gene has CDR1 MGHRA and CDR2 YSYEKL. Unmatched junction bases numbered 4, after V lost 7 bases and J lost 0 bases. CDR3 sequence (DNA): TGCGCCAGCACCGGGACAGGGGGTTCTAACTATGGCTACACCTTC. Amino acids: CASTGTGGSNYGYTF.

V gene TRBV9 combines with J gene TRBJ1-5; maybe TRBD1 (5 bases). V lost 2 bases to trimming and J lost 2 bases, with 11 bases between them. The germline V gene has CDR1 SGDLS and CDR2 YYNGEE. CDR3 size: 15 residues. The DNA of the CDR3 is TGTGCCAGCAGCGTTGGGGGGATACGCAATCAGCCCCAGCATTTT. Translated, it gives CASSVGGIRNQPQHF.

The chain is built from TRBV5-1 and TRBJ1-4; 9 bases are shared with TRBD1. The CDR3 runs 16 residues. Germline trimming cut 4 bases from V and 8 bases from J; bases unmatched to any gene: 12. Germline-derived CDR1 and CDR2 are SGHRS and YFSETQ. The CDR3 spells CASSTFGQGHGEKLFF. In DNA form, the CDR3 reads TGCGCCAGCAGCACCTTCGGACAGGGGCATGGAGAAAAACTGTTTTTT. Full variable domain (outside the CDR3, taken from reference TRBV5-1 and TRBJ1-4): KAGVTQTPRYLIKTRGQQVTLSCSPISGHRSVSWYQQTPGQGLQFLFEYFSETQRNKGNFPGRFSGRQFSNSRSEMNVSTLELGDSALYLCASSTFGQGHGEKLFFGSGTQLSVL.

The gene calls are TRBV7-2 and TRBJ2-7, with 10 nucleotides matching TRBD1. The CDR3 spans 15 residues. Trimming at V came to 1 base and at J to 3 bases, leaving 3 bases not matched to a gene. Germline CDR1 SGHTA, CDR2 FQGNSA. The DNA for the CDR3 is TGTGCCAGCAGCTTAGATGGACAGGGGGTCTACGAGCAGTACTTC. It yields the protein CASSLDGQGVYEQYF.

In nucleotides, the CDR3 is TGTGCTAGTGCCCCGAACTGGACAGGGGATATAGGGCCCCAGCATTTT. Amino acids: CASAPNWTGDIGPQHF. The genes are TRBV12-5 and TRBJ1-5; 9 nucleotides match TRBD1. The CDR3 is 16 residues long. The V gene's germline CDR1 is LGHNT and CDR2 FRNRAP. With V trimmed by 7 bases and J by 9 bases, 16 bases remained unmatched.

The chain employs TRBV7-3 and TRBJ2-7; 8 bases line up with TRBD1. CDR1 is SGHTA, CDR2 FQGTGA, per germline. The CDR3 loop spans 14 amino acids. Losses at the gene ends were 0 bases for V and 4 bases for J; bases not matched to a gene: 2. The CDR3 here is CASSLTDRDYEQYF. As DNA, the CDR3 is TGTGCCAGCAGCTTAACGGACAGGGATTACGAGCAGTACTTC. Full variable domain (outside the CDR3, taken from reference TRBV7-3 and TRBJ2-7): GAGVSQTPSNKVTEKGKYVELRCDPISGHTALYWYRQSLGQGPEFLIYFQGTGAADDSGLPNDRFFAVRPEGSVSTLKIQRTERGDSAVYLCASSLTDRDYEQYFGPGTRLTVT.

The chain is built from TRBV6-5 and TRBJ2-2; 7 positions match TRBD1. The J segment lost 2 bases and the V segment lost 6 bases, leaving 6 bases of the junction unmatched. The germline gives CDR1 MNHEY, CDR2 SVGAGI. There are 15 residues in the CDR3. The CDR3 region has the DNA TGTGCCAGCAGCCGGACAGGTTCAAACACCGGGGAGCTGTTTTTT. Translated: CASSRTGSNTGELFF.